This T cell receptor beta chain was recorded in a study of cytomegalovirus exposure and HLA in healthy donors. The CDR3 is made up of 16 amino acids. The V segment lost 3 bases and the J segment 0 bases; nucleotides outside the gene matches: 8. The germline CDR1 and CDR2 sequences are KGHSH and LQKENI. Study results and caveats: In an earlier analysis, most TCR beta V segments were productive about 87% or about 30% of the time. Per a later analysis, HLA-associated TCR beta chains showed more clonal expansion than other, equally common TCR beta chains. Donors were assumed by presence/absence analyses to have roughly uniform sequencing depth. The dataset shows that most TCR sequences were rare, while some public TCRs occurred in many donors.

Worth noting for this clone: Its antigen is unidentified.

The PCR used 60 Vbeta and 13 Jbeta primers. Libraries were prepared by immunoSEQ multiplex PCR; TCRdb keeps only in-frame clonotypes and omits some of them. The repertoire holds more than 90,000 clones, with roughly 80% as singletons. The rearrangement joins TRBV18 to TRBJ2-7; 7 nucleotides match TRBD2. The clonotype was recovered from a middle-aged man in good health and CMV-seropositive. Sequencing used PBMCs. The CDR3 coding sequence is TGTGCCAGCTCACCCCCTAGCGGCTTAAGCTCCTACGAGCAGTACTTC. Translating it yields CASSPPSGLSSYEQYF. The full variable domain, completed using reference TRBV18 and TRBJ2-7, is NAGVMQNPRHLVRRRGQEARLRCSPMKGHSHVYWYRQLPEEGLKFMVYLQKENIIDESGMPKERFSAEFPKEGPSILRIQQVVRGDSAAYFCASSPPSGLSSYEQYFGPGTRLTVT.